One sample yielded the 22 T cell receptor beta chains listed below, sequenced in a study of blood T cell repertoires in COVID-19. The data were produced by immunoSEQ multiplex PCR, yet TCRdb's version contains in-frame clones alone and is incomplete. Among about 110,000 clones listed, 75% to 85% were seen once. The sample taken for sequencing was peripheral blood. Receptors originate from a man of 80 years or more with COVID-19, enrolled during active disease.

V gene TRBV19 combines with J gene TRBJ2-1; the D gene is possibly TRBD1 (6 bases). Germline loops: CDR1 LNHDA, CDR2 SQIVND (reference sequence). CDR3 size: 16 residues. V shed 5 bases and J shed 12 bases, with 26 bases lying between them. Written as DNA, the CDR3 is TGTGCCAGTAGTGACCCCTCCAGCGGCCCCCTACAGGGGCAGTTCTTC. It is translated as CASSDPSSGPLQGQFF.

The chain recombines TRBV9 with TRBJ2-7, with TRBD2 as a possible D gene (6 bases). Trimming cost V 4 bases and J 0 bases, with 11 bases left between them. This CDR3 region has 14 residues. Germline V gene sequence: CDR1 SGDLS, CDR2 YYNGEE. The CDR3 DNA reads TGTGCCAGCAGCTTTGGGGGGTTCTCCTACGAGCAGTACTTC. Translated: CASSFGGFSYEQYF.

The V and J genes are TRBV4-1 and TRBJ2-7, with D hard to call. The CDR3 has 16 amino acids. Per the germline V gene, CDR1 is MGHRA and CDR2 is YSYEKL. The V gene lost 4 bases and the J gene lost 0 bases, with 16 bases spanning the gap. The CDR3 loop reads CASSPRGEEPSYEQYF. CDR3 coding DNA: TGCGCCAGCAGCCCCCGCGGAGAGGAGCCCTCCTACGAGCAGTACTTC.

This chain connects TRBV10-1 to TRBJ2-1, with 12 positions matching TRBD2. Trimming took 4 bases from V and 4 from J; bases not matched to a gene: 2. The V gene's germline CDR1 is WNHNN and CDR2 SYGVQD (reference sequence). CDR3 length equals 15 residues. CDR3 amino acids: CASSAGTSGYNEQFF. In nucleotides, the CDR3 is TGCGCCAGCAGTGCCGGGACTAGCGGGTACAATGAGCAGTTCTTC.

The rearrangement uses TRBV10-3 and TRBJ1-2; D is unclear. This CDR3 has 16 residues. The V end lost 6 bases, the J end lost 1 base, and 18 bases lay between the germline ends. Germline V gene lookup returns CDR1 ENHRY and CDR2 SYGVKD. CDR3 sequence: CAIRDSGGLGNYGYTF. The CDR3 DNA follows: TGTGCCATCAGGGACTCGGGCGGACTTGGTAACTATGGCTACACCTTC.

The rearrangement links TRBV18 to TRBJ2-2, with a possible D match to TRBD1 (6 bases). CDR1 and CDR2 from the germline V gene are KGHSH and LQKENI. CDR3 length equals 16 residues. V lost 2 bases, J lost 2 bases, and 12 bases lay in between. The CDR3 loop is CASSPNRVGNTGELFF. The CDR3 DNA sequence: TGTGCCAGCTCACCAAACAGGGTGGGTAACACCGGGGAGCTGTTTTTT.

There are a few counts of this clone. This chain connects TRBV12-3 or TRBV12-4 to TRBJ2-1; weak D call: TRBD2 (6 bases). The CDR3 runs to 13 residues. Trimming took 7 bases from V and 6 from J, leaving 13 bases between them. The CDR3 DNA sequence: TGTGCCAGCAAATCTACGACTAGCAATGAGCAGTTCTTC. Translation gives CASKSTTSNEQFF.

The V gene is TRBV4-1, the J gene TRBJ1-1; 9 bases fit TRBD1. Germline trimming cut 3 bases from V and 4 bases from J; bases unmatched to any gene: 6. The CDR3 has 15 amino acids. Germline loops: CDR1 MGHRA, CDR2 YSYEKL. CDR3 amino acids: CASSQTRDRATEAFF. The CDR3 nucleotides are TGCGCCAGCAGCCAGACCCGGGACAGGGCCACTGAAGCTTTCTTT.

This chain uses TRBV19 with TRBJ1-5; D might be TRBD1 (5 bases). The V gene lost 1 base and the J gene lost 4 bases, with 11 bases spanning the gap. CDR1 is LNHDA and CDR2 is SQIVND in the germline V gene (reference sequence). This CDR3 has 15 amino acids. CDR3 amino acids: CASSIVRTGNQPQHF. Written as DNA, the CDR3 is TGTGCCAGTAGTATAGTCCGAACAGGTAATCAGCCCCAGCATTTT.

The chain carries TRBV6-5 and TRBJ1-2; 9 bases are a match to TRBD1. The CDR3 loop spans 15 amino acids. Germline V lookup: CDR1 MNHEY, CDR2 SVGAGI. V gave up 6 bases and J gave up 2 bases; unmatched junction bases: 7. The CDR3 is CASRLGQGRNYGYTF. As DNA, the CDR3 is TGTGCCAGCAGATTAGGACAGGGGAGGAACTATGGCTACACCTTC.

The rearrangement links TRBV14 to TRBJ1-2; 9 positions match TRBD1. Unmatched junction bases numbered 9, after V lost 3 bases and J lost 4 bases. Germline CDR1 reads SGHDN; CDR2 reads FVKESK. The CDR3 is 16 amino acids. CDR3: CASSHMPGQGLYGYTF. The CDR3 DNA reads as TGTGCCAGCAGCCACATGCCGGGACAGGGACTCTATGGCTACACCTTC.

The rearrangement uses TRBV3-1 (or the pseudogene TRBV3-2) and TRBJ2-7; maybe TRBD2 (5 bases). In germline, CDR1 is LGHDT, CDR2 YNNKEL (reference sequence). CDR3 length equals 15 residues. Trimming pared 1 base from V and 2 bases from J, leaving 12 bases between. CDR3 region: CASSQGRDLAYEQYF. The CDR3 DNA sequence: TGTGCCAGCAGCCAAGGCCGGGATCTGGCCTACGAGCAGTACTTC.

The rearrangement joins TRBV7-8 to TRBJ1-5; perhaps TRBD1 as D (6 bases). V lost 2 bases and J 0 bases, leaving 14 bases between the germline ends. The CDR3 spans 17 residues. The germline V gene encodes CDR1 SGHVS and CDR2 FQNEAQ. The CDR3 coding sequence is TGTGCCAGCAGCTTATCGTCAGGGGCCACTAGCAATCAGCCCCAGCATTTT. This translates into CASSLSSGATSNQPQHF.

The chain has TRBV5-4 and TRBJ2-5; D is unresolved. V gave up 4 bases and J gave up 2 bases, with 9 bases separating them. The CDR3 runs to 13 residues. Germline V gene sequence: CDR1 SGHNT, CDR2 YYREEE (reference sequence). The DNA for the CDR3 is TGTGCCAGCAGCAATCAAACACAAGAGACCCAGTACTTC. This sequence encodes CASSNQTQETQYF.

Here the CDR3 DNA reads TGTGCCAGCAGACAGGGGTTTAATTCACCCCTCCACTTT. Encoded protein: CASRQGFNSPLHF. This rearrangement joins TRBV28 to TRBJ1-6, with 7 bases fitting TRBD1. CDR1 and CDR2 from the germline V gene are MDHEN and SYDVKM. Trimming took 6 bases from V and 6 from J; bases not matched to a gene: 2. The CDR3 sequence is 13 residues long.

This rearrangement joins TRBV7-2 to TRBJ2-1, with 9 bases matching TRBD2. This CDR3 region has 14 residues. Per the germline V gene, CDR1 is SGHTA and CDR2 is FQGNSA. V trimming: 4 bases; J trimming: 10 bases; junction bases outside the gene matches: 8. CDR3 protein: CASSYTGTSQEQFF. For the CDR3, the DNA is TGTGCCAGCAGCTATACCGGGACTAGCCAGGAGCAGTTCTTC.

The chain links TRBV29-1 to TRBJ2-5, with D possibly matching TRBD2 (5 bases). V was pared by 4 bases and J by 3 bases, with 12 bases between. The CDR3 contains 13 residues. CDR1 and CDR2 from the germline V gene are SQVTM and ANQGSEA. The CDR3 is CSVGAAAKETQYF. The CDR3 DNA sequence: TGCAGCGTTGGGGCAGCGGCCAAAGAGACCCAGTACTTC. The whole variable domain, remainder taken from reference TRBV29-1 and TRBJ2-5, is SAVISQKPSRDICQRGTSLTIQCQVDSQVTMMFWYRQQPGQSLTLIATANQGSEATYESGFVIDKFPISRPNLTFSTLTVSNMSPEDSSIYLCSVGAAAKETQYFGPGTRLLVL.

J is TRBJ2-7 and V is TRBV5-4, with 7 bases fitting TRBD2. The V gene end was trimmed by 0 bases and the J gene end by 0 bases; junction bases not matched to a gene: 6. CDR1 is SGHNT, CDR2 YYREEE, per germline (reference sequence). CDR3 length: 16 amino acids. The CDR3 region has the DNA TGTGCCAGCAGCTTGGGGGCGGGAGAGGGCTCCTACGAGCAGTACTTC. As protein: CASSLGAGEGSYEQYF.

This clone has just a few counts. V is TRBV6-6 and J is TRBJ1-3, with 8 bases aligning to TRBD1. The germline CDR1 and CDR2 sequences are MNHNY and SVGAGI (reference sequence). The CDR3 has 16 amino acids. V shed 0 bases and J 3 bases; nucleotides not matched to a gene: 4. CDR3 sequence: CASSYSEDRVGNTIYF. CDR3 DNA sequence: TGTGCCAGCAGTTACTCCGAGGACAGGGTTGGAAACACCATATATTTT.

This CDR3 is CASSYFRAGGNTIYF. In nucleotides, the CDR3 is TGTGCCAGCAGTTACTTCCGGGCGGGTGGAAACACCATATATTTT. The rearrangement uses TRBV6-6 and TRBJ1-3; D gene unclear. V lost 1 base and J 3 bases, leaving 10 bases between the germline ends. The germline gives CDR1 MNHNY, CDR2 SVGAGI (reference sequence). The CDR3 is 15 residues long.

The V gene is TRBV3-1 (or the pseudogene TRBV3-2), the J gene TRBJ1-1, with D unclear. Per the germline V gene, CDR1 is LGHDT and CDR2 is YNNKEL (reference sequence). The CDR3 contains 15 residues. The V and J ends lost 0 bases and 6 bases respectively, with 14 bases between them. CDR3 DNA: TGTGCCAGCAGCCAAGATCGGGAAGGGTACCCTGAAGCTTTCTTT. Translating gives CASSQDREGYPEAFF.

The rearrangement links TRBV11-2 to TRBJ1-1; a weak D match, TRBD1 (6 bases). From germline, CDR1 is SGHAT and CDR2 FQNNGV. V lost 3 bases, J lost 7 bases, and 9 bases lay in between. The CDR3 is 12 amino acids. The CDR3 DNA is TGTGCCAGCAGCTTGCAAGGGGGTGAAGCTTTCTTT. Protein sequence: CASSLQGGEAFF.